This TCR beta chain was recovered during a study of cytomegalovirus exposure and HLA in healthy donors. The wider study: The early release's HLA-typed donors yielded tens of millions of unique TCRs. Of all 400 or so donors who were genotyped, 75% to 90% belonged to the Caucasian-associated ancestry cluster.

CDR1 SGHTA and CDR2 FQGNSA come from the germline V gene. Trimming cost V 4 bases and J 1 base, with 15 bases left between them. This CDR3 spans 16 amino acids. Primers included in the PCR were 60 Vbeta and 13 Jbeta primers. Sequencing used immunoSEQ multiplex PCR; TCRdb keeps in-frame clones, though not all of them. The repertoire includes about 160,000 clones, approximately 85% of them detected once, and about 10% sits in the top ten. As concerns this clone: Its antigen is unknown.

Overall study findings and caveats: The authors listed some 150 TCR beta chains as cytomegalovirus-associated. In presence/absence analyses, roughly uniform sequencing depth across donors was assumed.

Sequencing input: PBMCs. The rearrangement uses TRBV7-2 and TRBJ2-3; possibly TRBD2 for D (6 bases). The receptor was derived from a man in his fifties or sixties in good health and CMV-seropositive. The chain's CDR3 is CASSSPGGAGTDTQYF. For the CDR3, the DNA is TGTGCCAGCAGCTCCCCGGGCGGGGCGGGCACAGATACGCAGTATTTT. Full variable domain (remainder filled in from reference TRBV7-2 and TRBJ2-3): GAGVSQSPSNKVTEKGKDVELRCDPISGHTALYWYRQSLGQGLEFLIYFQGNSAPDKSGLPSDRFSAERTGGSVSTLTIQRTQQEDSAVYLCASSSPGGAGTDTQYFGPGTRLTVL.